The present TCR beta chain was sequenced within a study of cytomegalovirus exposure and HLA in healthy donors. Broader study findings: Some TCR beta chains (around 160 of them) were listed as cytomegalovirus-associated.

Primers included in the PCR were 60 Vbeta and 13 Jbeta primers. Produced via immunoSEQ multiplex PCR; TCRdb's table is partial and in-frame only. The table includes 190,000 or so clones, roughly 78% detected once. On this clone itself: The antigen remains undetermined.

The sample was PBMCs. This clonotype was sampled from a boy between 10 and 17 years old in good health and CMV-seronegative.

The CDR3 protein is CASSPRTGYYEQYF. For the CDR3, the DNA is TGCGCCAGCAGCCCCAGGACAGGGTACTACGAGCAGTACTTC. The chain is built from TRBV4-3 and TRBJ2-7; 8 bases map to TRBD1. Trimming took 4 bases from V and 3 from J; bases not matched to a gene: 5. This CDR3 has 14 amino acids. CDR1 LGHNA and CDR2 YSLEER come from the germline V gene.